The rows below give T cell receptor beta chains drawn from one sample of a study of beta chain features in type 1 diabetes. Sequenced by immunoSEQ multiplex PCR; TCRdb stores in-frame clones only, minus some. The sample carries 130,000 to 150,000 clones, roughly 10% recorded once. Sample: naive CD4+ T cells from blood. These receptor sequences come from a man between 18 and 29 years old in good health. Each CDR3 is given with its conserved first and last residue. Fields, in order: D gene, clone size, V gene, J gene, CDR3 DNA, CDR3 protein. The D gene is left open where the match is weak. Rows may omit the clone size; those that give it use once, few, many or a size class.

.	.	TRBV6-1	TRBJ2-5	TGTGCCAGCAGCCAGGGGTGGACAGAGACCCAGTACTTC	CASSQGWTETQYF
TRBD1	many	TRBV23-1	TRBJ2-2	TGCGCCAGCAGTCAATCGGGACAGGAGAACACCGGGGAGCTGTTTTTT	CASSQSGQENTGELFF
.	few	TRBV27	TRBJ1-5	TGTGCCAGCGGGAATACCCTCGGGGAACCCCAGCATTTT	CASGNTLGEPQHF
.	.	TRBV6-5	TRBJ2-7	TGTGCCAGCCGGGTATTGATCGAAGCTTCCTACGAGCAGTACTTC	CASRVLIEASYEQYF
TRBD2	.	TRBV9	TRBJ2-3	TGTGCCAGCAGCGTACTCGGCGGGGGGGCGGGGACAGATACGCAGTATTTT	CASSVLGGGAGTDTQYF
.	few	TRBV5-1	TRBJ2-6	TGCGCCAGCAGCTTGGTGGCGGTAGGCTCTGGGGCCAACGTCCTGACTTTC	CASSLVAVGSGANVLTF
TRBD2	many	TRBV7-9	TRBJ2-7	TGTGCCAGCAGCTTCGGGGGGGCCTACGAGCAGTACTTC	CASSFGGAYEQYF
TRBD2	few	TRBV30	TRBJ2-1	TGTGCCTGGAGTGCCGGACTAGCGGACAATGAGCAGTTCTTC	CAWSAGLADNEQFF
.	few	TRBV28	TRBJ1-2	TGTGCCAGCAGTTTGGGAGGTTACGGCTACACCTTC	CASSLGGYGYTF
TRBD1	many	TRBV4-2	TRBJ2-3	TGTGCCAGCAGCCAGACAGGGGCGCTTATAAGGGCTACGCAGTATTTT	CASSQTGALIRATQYF
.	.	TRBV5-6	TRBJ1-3	TGTGCCAGCAGCTTGATTCTTCAGGGCTACGGAAACACCATATATTTT	CASSLILQGYGNTIYF
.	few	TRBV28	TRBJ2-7	TGTGCCAGCAGTACCTCCCGGACGGACTCCTACGAGCAGTACTTC	CASSTSRTDSYEQYF
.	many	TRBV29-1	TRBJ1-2	TGCAGCGTTGGTCAGGGTAATGGCTACACCTTC	CSVGQGNGYTF
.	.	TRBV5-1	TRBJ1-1	TGCGCCAGCAGCCCGCTGACAATGAACACTGAAGCTTTCTTT	CASSPLTMNTEAFF
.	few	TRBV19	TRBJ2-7	TGTGCCAGTAGTATGGGTCGGGGCGAGCAGTACTTC	CASSMGRGEQYF
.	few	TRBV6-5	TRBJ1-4	TGTGCCAGCAGTTGGGCAGAAACTAATGAAAAACTGTTTTTT	CASSWAETNEKLFF
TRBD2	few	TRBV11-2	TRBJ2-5	TGTGCCAGCAGCTTAGATTCTGCGGGGGGGCTAGAGACCCAGTACTTC	CASSLDSAGGLETQYF
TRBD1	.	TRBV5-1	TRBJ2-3	TGCGCCAGCAGCTTGGGGGGACAGGGGGCAGATACGCAGTATTTT	CASSLGGQGADTQYF
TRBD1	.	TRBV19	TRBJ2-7	TGTGCCAGTAGTATCAGGACAGGGCCCAACGAGCAGTACTTC	CASSIRTGPNEQYF
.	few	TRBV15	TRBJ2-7	TGTGCCACCAGCAGAGATCTTCCCCGAGTCCACGAGCAGTACTTC	CATSRDLPRVHEQYF
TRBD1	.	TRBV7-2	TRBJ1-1	TGTGCCAGCAGCTTTACAGGGGAGACTGAAGCTTTCTTT	CASSFTGETEAFF
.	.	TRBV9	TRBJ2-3	TGTGCCAGCAGCGTAGATCAGGGAACAGATACGCAGTATTTT	CASSVDQGTDTQYF